Sequencing of this T cell receptor beta chain was carried out in a study of T cells in Graves' hyperthyroidism and ophthalmopathy. Each 10 ml fresh peripheral blood draw supplied the PBMCs. Germline CDR1 MDHEN, CDR2 SYDVKM. The CDR3 runs to 15 residues. Trimming cost V 5 bases and J 1 base, with 12 bases left between them. This clonotype was seen many times. Its specificity is not known. Findings and limits, study-wide: Model predictions of ophthalmopathy came a median approximately 6.2 months before onset.

RNA transcripts yielded amplified TCR beta CDR3 regions. During a first-round RT-PCR of the TCR CDR3, the HTBI primer set was used. One entry per CDR3 protein, called by TCRdb with MiXCR from the multiplex PCR reads. The sample yields about 610,000 distinct CDR3 sequences, roughly 14% seen once. The sequencing input was blood. The genes are TRBV28 and TRBJ1-5; the D is unclear. The receptor was derived from a woman aged 40-49 years with Graves' ophthalmopathy. CDR3 sequence (DNA): TGTGCCAGCAGTCCTCCGAGGGAGAGCAATCAGCCCCAGCATTTT. Its protein product is CASSPPRESNQPQHF. Together with reference TRBV28 and TRBJ1-5, the CDR3 gives the full variable domain: DVKVTQSSRYLVKRTGEKVFLECVQDMDHENMFWYRQDPGLGLRLIYFSYDVKMKEKGDIPEGYSVSREKKERFSLILESASTNQTSMYLCASSPPRESNQPQHFGDGTRLSIL.